Following are 6 T cell receptor beta chains from one sample sequenced in a study of T-cell memory formation after mild COVID-19. TCRdb used MiXCR to reprocess the 5' RACE reads, holding one entry per CDR3 protein. Among some 180,000 distinct CDR3 sequences listed, approximately 17% were seen once. The sample comprised PBMCs or a T cell subset sorted from them (not recorded which). Every receptor here comes from a man between 18 and 29 years old who had mild COVID-19 (a few samples of this study predate the infection). Cell type and time point are not known.

The V call is TRBV7-8, the J call TRBJ1-1, with TRBD1 identical over 8 bases. The V segment lost 1 base and the J segment 2 bases; nucleotides outside the gene matches: 6. The CDR3 runs to 16 residues. CDR1 is SGHVS and CDR2 is FQNEAQ in the germline V gene. The chain's CDR3 is CASSLGAGGLNTEAFF. Here the CDR3 DNA reads TGTGCCAGCAGCTTAGGGGCAGGGGGCCTCAACACTGAAGCTTTCTTT.

The V call is TRBV11-2, the J call TRBJ1-6; D is undetermined. The germline CDR1 and CDR2 sequences are SGHAT and FQNNGV. The V and J ends lost 3 bases and 8 bases respectively, with 5 bases between them. The CDR3 extends over 12 amino acids. The CDR3 nucleotides read TGTGCCAGCAGCTTCTCTTATTCACCCCTCCACTTT. Protein product: CASSFSYSPLHF.

The chain employs TRBV7-2 and TRBJ1-1; D unclear. CDR1 and CDR2 from the germline V gene are SGHTA and FQGNSA. The CDR3 runs 16 residues. The V and J ends lost 5 bases and 1 base respectively, with 17 bases between them. In DNA, the CDR3 is TGTGCCAGCAGCCCCCAAGGCAGTCTGGGGAACACTGAAGCTTTCTTT. This encodes CASSPQGSLGNTEAFF. The full variable domain, its missing parts supplied by reference TRBV7-2 and TRBJ1-1, is GAGVSQSPSNKVTEKGKDVELRCDPISGHTALYWYRQSLGQGLEFLIYFQGNSAPDKSGLPSDRFSAERTGGSVSTLTIQRTQQEDSAVYLCASSPQGSLGNTEAFFGQGTRLTVV.

The gene calls are TRBV6-5 and TRBJ1-3, with 8 bases that match TRBD1. Losses at the gene ends were 6 bases for V and 0 bases for J; bases not matched to a gene: 1. The CDR3 has 14 residues. The germline V gene encodes CDR1 MNHEY and CDR2 SVGAGI. The CDR3 is CASSQGASGNTIYF. CDR3 bases: TGTGCCAGCAGCCAGGGGGCCTCTGGAAACACCATATATTTT.

This clonotype was picked up a small number of times. This chain uses TRBV5-1 with TRBJ2-3, with 10 bases fitting TRBD2. Germline CDR1 SGHRS, CDR2 YFSETQ. With V trimmed by 7 bases and J by 6 bases, 14 bases remained unmatched. The CDR3 loop spans 16 amino acids. CDR3: CASRQLPSGGFDTQYF. DNA for the CDR3: TGCGCCAGCCGCCAACTTCCTAGCGGGGGTTTTGATACGCAGTATTTT.

J is TRBJ1-3 and V is TRBV11-2; 7 bases map to TRBD1. This CDR3 has 15 amino acids. The V segment lost 6 bases and the J segment 4 bases; nucleotides outside the gene matches: 9. From germline, CDR1 is SGHAT and CDR2 FQNNGV. Written as DNA, the CDR3 is TGTGCCAGCAGAGTAACAGGGGCATCAGGAAACACCATATATTTT. Residues: CASRVTGASGNTIYF.